Following are 4 T cell receptor beta chains from one sample sequenced in a study of OX40 agonist ivuxolimab in advanced cancers. Method: immunoSEQ multiplex PCR; TCRdb's copy keeps in-frame clones and lacks some. Here the sample spans 20,000 to 25,000 clones, around 86% being singletons. The input for sequencing was CD4+ or CD8+ T cells sorted from blood, taken in a trial of the OX40 agonist ivuxolimab. The source of these receptors is an adult with an advanced solid tumor such as melanoma, head and neck, liver or kidney cancer.

The genes are TRBV4-3 and TRBJ2-3; TRBD2 is a possible D gene (5 bases). Germline values: CDR1 LGHNA, CDR2 YSLEER. Deletions cut 0 bases from V and 6 bases from J, with 19 bases between. The CDR3 has 17 amino acids. The DNA for the CDR3 is TGCGCCAGCAGCCAAGAGTTTGGACTTCGAAGCAGGGATACGCAGTATTTT. Amino acid sequence: CASSQEFGLRSRDTQYF.

The genes are TRBV27 and TRBJ2-5; 11 bases match TRBD2. V shed 5 bases, J shed 1 base, and the junction held 6 bases outside the gene matches. The germline gives CDR1 MNHEY, CDR2 SMNVEV (reference sequence). The CDR3 spans 16 residues. The CDR3 DNA reads TGTGCCAGCAGTGGGCTAGCGGGGGGCATCCAAGAGACCCAGTACTTC. Translating it yields CASSGLAGGIQETQYF.

The V call is TRBV18, the J call TRBJ2-2; 7 positions match TRBD2. The CDR3 runs 14 residues. The ends lost 5 bases at V and 1 base at J; junction bases unmatched: 1. The germline CDR1 and CDR2 sequences are KGHSH and LQKENI. Here the CDR3 reads CASSSGGNTGELFF. CDR3 bases: TGTGCCAGCTCATCGGGGGGGAACACCGGGGAGCTGTTTTTT.

The chain couples TRBV2 to TRBJ1-2, with 9 bases fitting TRBD1. The CDR3 spans 14 residues. The junction had 8 bases not matched to a gene; V was cut back by 1 base and J by 11 bases. Germline lookup yields CDR1 SNHLY and CDR2 FYNNEI. The CDR3 DNA follows: TGTGCCAGCAGTGAAGAGGGGGACAGGGACCTTTACACCTTC. It encodes CASSEEGDRDLYTF. The full variable domain, completed using reference TRBV2 and TRBJ1-2, is EPEVTQTPSHQVTQMGQEVILRCVPISNHLYFYWYRQILGQKVEFLVSFYNNEISEKSEIFDDQFSVERPDGSNFTLKIRSTKLEDSAMYFCASSEEGDRDLYTFGSGTRLTVV.